This T cell receptor beta chain appears in the sequencing data of a study of CD8+ T cells in alopecia areata. Sequencing relied on a cDNA template that was reverse transcribed from extracted RNA. Clones were read by immunoSEQ multiplex PCR, and TCRdb kept only the in-frame ones, dropping some. The sample has tens of thousands of clones, less than 65% seen once. Germline assignment: CDR1 SGHVS and CDR2 FNYEAQ. The V and J ends lost 5 bases and 4 bases, in that order; junction bases with no gene match: 6. The CDR3 is 15 amino acids. This TCR derives from a human donor with alopecia areata. Sequencing was performed on NKG2D-high CD8+ T cells sorted from blood. The chain employs TRBV7-6 and TRBJ2-3; TRBD2 aligns across 10 bases. The CDR3 sequence is CASSLTSGFPDTQYF. CDR3 coding DNA: TGTGCCAGCAGCCTGACTAGCGGGTTTCCAGATACGCAGTATTTT.